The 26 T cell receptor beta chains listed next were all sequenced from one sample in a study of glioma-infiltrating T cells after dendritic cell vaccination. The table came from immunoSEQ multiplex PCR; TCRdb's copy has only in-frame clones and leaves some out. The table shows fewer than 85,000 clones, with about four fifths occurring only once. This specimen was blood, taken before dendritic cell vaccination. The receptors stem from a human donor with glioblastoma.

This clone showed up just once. The chain's CDR3 is CASSLGQDNEQFF. CDR3 bases: TGTGCCAGCAGCTTAGGACAGGACAATGAGCAGTTCTTC. The V gene is TRBV7-6, the J gene TRBJ2-1; possible D gene TRBD1, 6 bases. Trimming removed 1 base from V and 5 bases from J, with 6 bases in between. The germline CDR1 and CDR2 sequences are SGHVS and FNYEAQ. CDR3 length equals 13 residues.

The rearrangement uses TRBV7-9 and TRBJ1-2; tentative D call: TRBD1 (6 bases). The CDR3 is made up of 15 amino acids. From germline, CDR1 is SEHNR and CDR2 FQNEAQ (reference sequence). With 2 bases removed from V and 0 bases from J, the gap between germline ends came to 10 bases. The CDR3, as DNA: TGTGCCAGCAGCTTACAGGGGCTTACTAACTATGGCTACACCTTC. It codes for CASSLQGLTNYGYTF.

The CDR3 reads CASTSGAIANEQFF. CDR3 DNA sequence: TGTGCCAGCACGAGCGGGGCAATCGCGAATGAGCAGTTCTTC. The chain carries TRBV6-5 and TRBJ2-1; 7 bases fit TRBD2. CDR1 is MNHEY, CDR2 SVGAGI, per germline. The length of the CDR3 is 14 residues. The trim removed 7 bases at V and 7 bases at J, leaving 10 bases unmatched.

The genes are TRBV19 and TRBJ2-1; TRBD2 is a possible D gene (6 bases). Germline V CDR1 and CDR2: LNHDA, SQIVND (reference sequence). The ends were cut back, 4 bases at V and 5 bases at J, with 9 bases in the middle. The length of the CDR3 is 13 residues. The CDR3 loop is CASSKTSNNEQFF. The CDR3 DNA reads TGTGCCAGTAGTAAGACTAGTAACAATGAGCAGTTCTTC.

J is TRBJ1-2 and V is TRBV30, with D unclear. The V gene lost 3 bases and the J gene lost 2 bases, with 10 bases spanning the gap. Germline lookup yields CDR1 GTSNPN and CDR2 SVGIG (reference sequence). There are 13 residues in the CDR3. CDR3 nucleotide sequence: TGTGCCTGGAGAGTTAGCGGAAACTATGGCTACACCTTC. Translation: CAWRVSGNYGYTF.

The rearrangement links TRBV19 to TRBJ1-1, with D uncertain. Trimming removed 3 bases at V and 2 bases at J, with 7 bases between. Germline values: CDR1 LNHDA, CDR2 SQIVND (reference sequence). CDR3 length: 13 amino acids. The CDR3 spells CASSIDTNTEAFF. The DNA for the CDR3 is TGTGCCAGTAGTATCGACACAAACACTGAAGCTTTCTTT.

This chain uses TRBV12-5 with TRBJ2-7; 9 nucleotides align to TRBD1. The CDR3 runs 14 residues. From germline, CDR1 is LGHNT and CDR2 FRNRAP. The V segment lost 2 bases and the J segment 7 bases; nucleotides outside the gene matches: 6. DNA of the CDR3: TGTGCTAGTGGTTTGACAGGGGGCGCCGGGGAGCAGTACTTC. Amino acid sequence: CASGLTGGAGEQYF.

This chain's CDR3 is CASSVASKNNEQFF. CDR3 nucleotide sequence: TGTGCCAGCAGCGTAGCTAGTAAGAACAATGAGCAGTTCTTC. The V gene is TRBV9, the J gene TRBJ2-1; D is ambiguous. The CDR3 runs 14 residues. Germline lookup yields CDR1 SGDLS and CDR2 YYNGEE. V lost 0 bases and J lost 5, with 9 bases in between.

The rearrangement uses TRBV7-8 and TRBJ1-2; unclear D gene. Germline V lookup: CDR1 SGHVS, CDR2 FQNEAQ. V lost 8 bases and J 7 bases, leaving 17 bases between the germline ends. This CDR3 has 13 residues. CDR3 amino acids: CASELSVNVGYTF. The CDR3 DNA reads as TGTGCCAGCGAATTGTCGGTTAATGTTGGCTACACCTTC.

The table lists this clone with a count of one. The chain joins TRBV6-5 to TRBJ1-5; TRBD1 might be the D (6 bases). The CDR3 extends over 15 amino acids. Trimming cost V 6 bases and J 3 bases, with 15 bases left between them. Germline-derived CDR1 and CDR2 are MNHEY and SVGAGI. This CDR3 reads CASRDGRGHNQPQHF. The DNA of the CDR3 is TGTGCCAGCAGGGATGGCAGGGGACACAATCAGCCCCAGCATTTT.

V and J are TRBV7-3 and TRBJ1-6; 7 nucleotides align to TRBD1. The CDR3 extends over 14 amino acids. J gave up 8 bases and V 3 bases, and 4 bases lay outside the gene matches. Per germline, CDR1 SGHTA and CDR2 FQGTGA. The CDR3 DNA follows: TGTGCCAGCAGCTTGAGACAGGGCGATTCACCCCTCCACTTT. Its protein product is CASSLRQGDSPLHF.

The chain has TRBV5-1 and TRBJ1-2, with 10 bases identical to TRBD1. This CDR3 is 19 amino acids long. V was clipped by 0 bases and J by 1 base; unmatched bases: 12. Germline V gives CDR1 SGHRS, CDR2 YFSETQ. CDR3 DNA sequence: TGCGCCAGCAGCTTGGCCCGACCGGGACAGGGGACCTTTAACTATGGCTACACCTTC. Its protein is CASSLARPGQGTFNYGYTF.

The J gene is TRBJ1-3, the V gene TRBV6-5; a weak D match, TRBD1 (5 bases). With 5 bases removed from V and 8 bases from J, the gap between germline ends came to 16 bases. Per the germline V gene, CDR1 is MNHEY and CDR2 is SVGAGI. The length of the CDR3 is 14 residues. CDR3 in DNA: TGTGCCAGCAGTGAACCCTCCGGGGGGGACACCATATATTTT. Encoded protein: CASSEPSGGDTIYF.

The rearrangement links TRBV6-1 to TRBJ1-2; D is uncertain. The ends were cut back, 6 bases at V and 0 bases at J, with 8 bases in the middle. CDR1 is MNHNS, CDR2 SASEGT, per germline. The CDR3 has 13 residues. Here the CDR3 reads CASRSEANYGYTF. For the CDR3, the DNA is TGTGCCAGCAGGAGCGAGGCTAACTATGGCTACACCTTC.

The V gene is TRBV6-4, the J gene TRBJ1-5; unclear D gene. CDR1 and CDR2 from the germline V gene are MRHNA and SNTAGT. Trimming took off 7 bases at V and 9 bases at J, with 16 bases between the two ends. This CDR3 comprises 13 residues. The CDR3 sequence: CASIRVSPRPQHF. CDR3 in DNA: TGTGCCAGCATTAGAGTCTCGCCTAGGCCCCAGCATTTT.

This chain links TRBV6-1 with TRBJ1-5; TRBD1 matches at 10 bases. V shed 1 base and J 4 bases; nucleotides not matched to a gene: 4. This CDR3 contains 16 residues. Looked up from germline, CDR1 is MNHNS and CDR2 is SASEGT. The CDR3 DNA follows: TGTGCCAGCAGTGAAGAGGGGGGACAGGGGAATCAGCCCCAGCATTTT. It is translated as CASSEEGGQGNQPQHF.

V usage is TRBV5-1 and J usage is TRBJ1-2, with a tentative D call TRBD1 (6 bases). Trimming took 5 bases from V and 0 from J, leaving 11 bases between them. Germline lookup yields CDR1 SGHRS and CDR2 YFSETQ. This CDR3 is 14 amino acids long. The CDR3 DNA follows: TGCGCCAGCAGAGGACAGATCACTAACTATGGCTACACCTTC. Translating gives CASRGQITNYGYTF.

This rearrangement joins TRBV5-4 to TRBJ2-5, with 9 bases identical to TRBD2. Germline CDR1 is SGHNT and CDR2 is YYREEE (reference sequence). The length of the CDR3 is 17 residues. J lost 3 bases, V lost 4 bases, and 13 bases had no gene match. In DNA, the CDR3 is TGTGCCAGCAGCCCAGGAGGCGGGGGGGCCGGTGAAGAGACCCAGTACTTC. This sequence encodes CASSPGGGGAGEETQYF.

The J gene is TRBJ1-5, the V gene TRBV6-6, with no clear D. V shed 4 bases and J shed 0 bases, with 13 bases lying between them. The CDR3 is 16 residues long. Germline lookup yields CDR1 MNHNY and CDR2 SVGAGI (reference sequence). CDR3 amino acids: CASSLFLGYSNQPQHF. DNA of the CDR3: TGTGCCAGCAGTTTATTCCTGGGCTATAGCAATCAGCCCCAGCATTTT.

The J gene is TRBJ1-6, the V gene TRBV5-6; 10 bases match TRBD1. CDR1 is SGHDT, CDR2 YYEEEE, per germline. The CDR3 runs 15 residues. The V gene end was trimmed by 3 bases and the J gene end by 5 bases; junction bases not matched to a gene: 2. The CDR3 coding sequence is TGTGCCAGCAGCTGGGGGACAGGGGATAATTCACCCCTCCACTTT. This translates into CASSWGTGDNSPLHF.

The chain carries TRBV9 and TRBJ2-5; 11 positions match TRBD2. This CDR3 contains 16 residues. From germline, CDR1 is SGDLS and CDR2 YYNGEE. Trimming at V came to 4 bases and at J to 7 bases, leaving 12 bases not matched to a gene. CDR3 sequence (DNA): TGTGCCAGCAGCCAGGGGGTAGCGGGGGGGCTCGGGACCCAGTACTTC. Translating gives CASSQGVAGGLGTQYF.

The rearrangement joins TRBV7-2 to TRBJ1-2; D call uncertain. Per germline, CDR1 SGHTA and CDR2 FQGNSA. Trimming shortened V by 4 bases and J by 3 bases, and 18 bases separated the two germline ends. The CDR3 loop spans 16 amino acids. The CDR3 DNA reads TGTGCCAGCAGCTCCGGACGGACCTGGAGGTACTATGGCTACACCTTC. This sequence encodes CASSSGRTWRYYGYTF. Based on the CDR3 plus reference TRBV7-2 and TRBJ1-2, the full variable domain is GAGVSQSPSNKVTEKGKDVELRCDPISGHTALYWYRQSLGQGLEFLIYFQGNSAPDKSGLPSDRFSAERTGGSVSTLTIQRTQQEDSAVYLCASSSGRTWRYYGYTFGSGTRLTVV.

CDR3 sequence: CASTFGGDGTGELFF. The CDR3 DNA sequence: TGTGCCAGCACCTTCGGGGGGGACGGCACCGGGGAGCTGTTTTTT. The chain uses TRBV27 and TRBJ2-2; TRBD2 aligns across 8 bases. The CDR3 extends over 15 amino acids. Germline assignment: CDR1 MNHEY and CDR2 SMNVEV (reference sequence). Trimming removed 7 bases from V and 4 bases from J; junction bases left unmatched: 8.

CDR3 protein: CASSQEVTGGELANEKLFF. Here the CDR3 DNA reads TGTGCCAGCAGCCAAGAGGTGACAGGGGGCGAACTGGCTAATGAAAAACTGTTTTTT. The chain recombines TRBV14 with TRBJ1-4; 10 bases fit TRBD1. Germline lookup yields CDR1 SGHDN and CDR2 FVKESK. V lost 0 bases, J lost 3 bases, and 10 bases stayed unmatched. CDR3 length: 19 amino acids.

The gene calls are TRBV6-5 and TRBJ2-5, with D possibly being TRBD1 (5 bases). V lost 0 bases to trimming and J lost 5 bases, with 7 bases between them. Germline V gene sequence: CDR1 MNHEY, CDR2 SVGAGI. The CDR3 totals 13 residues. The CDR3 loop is CASSYSAGETQYF. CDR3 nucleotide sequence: TGTGCCAGCAGTTACTCCGCAGGGGAGACCCAGTACTTC.

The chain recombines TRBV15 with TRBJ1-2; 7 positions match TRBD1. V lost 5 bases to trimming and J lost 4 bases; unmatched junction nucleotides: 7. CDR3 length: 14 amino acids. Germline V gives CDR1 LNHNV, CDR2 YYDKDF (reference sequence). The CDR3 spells CATSGPGQSYGYTF. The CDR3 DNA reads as TGTGCCACCAGCGGCCCGGGACAGTCCTATGGCTACACCTTC.